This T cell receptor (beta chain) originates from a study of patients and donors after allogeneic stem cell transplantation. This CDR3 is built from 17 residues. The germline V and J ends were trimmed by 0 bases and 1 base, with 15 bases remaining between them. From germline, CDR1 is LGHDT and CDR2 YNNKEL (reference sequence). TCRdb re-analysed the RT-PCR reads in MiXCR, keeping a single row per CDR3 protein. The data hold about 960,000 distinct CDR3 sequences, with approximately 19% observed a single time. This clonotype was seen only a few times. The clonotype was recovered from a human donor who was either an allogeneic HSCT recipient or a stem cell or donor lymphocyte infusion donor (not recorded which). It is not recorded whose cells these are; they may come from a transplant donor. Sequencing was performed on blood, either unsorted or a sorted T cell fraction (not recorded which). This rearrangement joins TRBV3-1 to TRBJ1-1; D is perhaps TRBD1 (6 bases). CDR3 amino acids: CASSQDRGGGRNTEAFF. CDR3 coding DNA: TGTGCCAGCAGCCAAGATCGAGGCGGGGGGCGGAACACTGAAGCTTTCTTT.